A single sample is the source of the 12 T cell receptor beta chains below, sequenced in a study of cytomegalovirus exposure and HLA in healthy donors. The PCR was carried out with 60 Vbeta primers and 13 Jbeta primers. Measured with immunoSEQ multiplex PCR; TCRdb has only the in-frame clones, and not every one. The sample shows around 85,000 clones, 75% to 85% of them seen only once. Sequenced input: PBMCs. All receptors come from a man aged 50-59 years in good health and CMV-seropositive.

J is TRBJ2-3 and V is TRBV29-1; TRBD1 matches 8 bases. V was pared by 6 bases and J by 2 bases, with 4 bases of the junction left unmatched. Germline V gene data show CDR1 as SQVTM and CDR2 as ANQGSEA. This CDR3 spans 13 amino acids. The CDR3 nucleotides read TGCAGCGTAGGACAGGGCATCACAGATACGCAGTATTTT. Protein sequence: CSVGQGITDTQYF.

The rearrangement links TRBV5-1 to TRBJ2-5; tentatively, D is TRBD1 (5 bases). V gave up 0 bases and J gave up 5 bases, with 8 bases separating them. The V gene's germline CDR1 is SGHRS and CDR2 YFSETQ. This CDR3 region has 13 residues. CDR3 loop: CASSLAWGETQYF. CDR3 DNA: TGCGCCAGCAGCTTGGCCTGGGGCGAGACCCAGTACTTC.

The chain employs TRBV7-8 and TRBJ2-3; D is undetermined. Germline lookup yields CDR1 SGHVS and CDR2 FQNEAQ. With 4 bases removed from V and 7 bases from J, the gap between germline ends came to 12 bases. The CDR3 extends over 13 amino acids. CDR3 protein: CASSSDTRNTQYF. CDR3 coding DNA: TGTGCCAGCAGCTCCGACACTCGTAATACGCAGTATTTT.

This clone was detected only once. The chain has TRBV21-1 and TRBJ2-1; no check of the table's D call, TRBD2, against the DNA was made. TRBV21-1 is reported as a pseudogene. The length of the CDR3 is 14 residues. CDR3 sequence reads: CAISKASSYNEQFF. The CDR3 DNA reads TGTGCCATCTCAAAAGCTAGCTCCTACAATGAGCAGTTCTTC.

The chain joins TRBV30 to TRBJ1-5; 8 bases are a match to TRBD1. CDR1 and CDR2 (germline): GTSNPN, SVGIG (reference sequence). J was trimmed by 4 bases and V by 3 bases; bases with no gene match: 8. The CDR3 totals 15 residues. CDR3 amino acids: CAWSARQGANQPQHF. The CDR3, as DNA: TGTGCCTGGAGCGCTCGGCAGGGGGCTAATCAGCCCCAGCATTTT.

This chain connects TRBV9 to TRBJ2-1; D call uncertain. The CDR3 covers 12 residues. Germline V gene sequence: CDR1 SGDLS, CDR2 YYNGEE. V was trimmed by 0 bases and J by 7 bases, leaving 5 bases between them. CDR3 in amino acids: CASSVGINEQFF. Here the CDR3 DNA reads TGTGCCAGCAGCGTAGGTATAAATGAGCAGTTCTTC.

V and J are TRBV27 and TRBJ1-1; maybe TRBD1 (5 bases). V was trimmed by 0 bases and J by 8 bases, leaving 13 bases between them. There are 14 residues in the CDR3. CDR1 is MNHEY, CDR2 SMNVEV, per germline (reference sequence). The chain's CDR3 is CASSLSWGLPEAFF. The CDR3 DNA is TGTGCCAGCAGTTTATCTTGGGGACTCCCAGAAGCTTTCTTT.

The chain is built from TRBV5-4 and TRBJ2-2; 10 bases are shared with TRBD2. The CDR3 extends over 17 amino acids. Germline lookup yields CDR1 SGHNT and CDR2 YYREEE (reference sequence). The V and J ends lost 4 bases and 4 bases, in that order; junction bases with no gene match: 10. CDR3 DNA sequence: TGTGCCAGCAGCCCCCAGCTAGCGGGAGTGATCACCGGGGAGCTGTTTTTT. This sequence encodes CASSPQLAGVITGELFF.

This clone has only a few counts. The chain carries TRBV7-9 and TRBJ1-1, with no clear D. This CDR3 comprises 12 residues. Germline values: CDR1 SEHNR, CDR2 FQNEAQ (reference sequence). Trimming took 1 base from V and 8 from J, leaving 8 bases between them. The DNA of the CDR3 is TGTGCCAGCAGCTTAGGTGGGGAGGAAGCTTTCTTT. Its translation is CASSLGGEEAFF.

V and J are TRBV30 and TRBJ2-5, with D hard to call. Trimming removed 1 base at V and 5 bases at J, with 11 bases between. Germline V CDR1 and CDR2: GTSNPN, SVGIG (reference sequence). The CDR3 has 13 amino acids. CDR3 coding DNA: TGTGCCTGGAGTGGCGTAGGAGTGGAGACCCAGTACTTC. Amino acid sequence: CAWSGVGVETQYF.

This chain joins TRBV5-4 and TRBJ2-6; D gene uncertain. The length of the CDR3 is 13 residues. Trimming took off 4 bases at V and 1 base at J, with 3 bases between the two ends. Germline V gene data show CDR1 as SGHNT and CDR2 as YYREEE (reference sequence). This CDR3 reads CASSQSGANVLTF. In DNA form, the CDR3 reads TGTGCCAGCAGCCAATCTGGGGCCAACGTCCTGACTTTC.

The chain combines TRBV7-9 with TRBJ2-2; D unresolved. CDR1 is SEHNR and CDR2 is FQNEAQ in the germline V gene (reference sequence). V was cut by 5 bases and J by 6 bases, with 10 bases left in between. This CDR3 has 13 residues. In DNA, the CDR3 is TGTGCCAGCAGCACATCCGCCCCCGGGGAGCTGTTTTTT. Protein product: CASSTSAPGELFF.